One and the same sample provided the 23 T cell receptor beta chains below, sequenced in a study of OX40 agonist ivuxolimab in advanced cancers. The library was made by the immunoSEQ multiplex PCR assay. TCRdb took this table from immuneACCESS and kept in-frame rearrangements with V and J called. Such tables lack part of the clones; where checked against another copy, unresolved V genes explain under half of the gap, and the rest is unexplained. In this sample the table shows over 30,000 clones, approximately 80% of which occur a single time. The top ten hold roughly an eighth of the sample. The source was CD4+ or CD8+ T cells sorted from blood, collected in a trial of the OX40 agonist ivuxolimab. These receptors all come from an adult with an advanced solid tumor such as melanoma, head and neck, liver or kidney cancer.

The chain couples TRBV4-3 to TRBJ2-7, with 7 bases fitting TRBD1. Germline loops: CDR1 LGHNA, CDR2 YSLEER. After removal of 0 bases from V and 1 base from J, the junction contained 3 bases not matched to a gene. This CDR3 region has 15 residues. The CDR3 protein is CASSQEGGRSYEQYF. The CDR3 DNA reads TGCGCCAGCAGCCAAGAAGGGGGCAGGTCCTACGAGCAGTACTTC.

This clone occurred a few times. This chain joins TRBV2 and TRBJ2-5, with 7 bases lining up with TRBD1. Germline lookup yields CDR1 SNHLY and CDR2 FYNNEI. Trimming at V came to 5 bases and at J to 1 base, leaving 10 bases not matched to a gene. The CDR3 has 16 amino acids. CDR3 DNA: TGTGCCAGCAGTCCCCCCCCACAGGGGATCCAAGAGACCCAGTACTTC. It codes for CASSPPPQGIQETQYF.

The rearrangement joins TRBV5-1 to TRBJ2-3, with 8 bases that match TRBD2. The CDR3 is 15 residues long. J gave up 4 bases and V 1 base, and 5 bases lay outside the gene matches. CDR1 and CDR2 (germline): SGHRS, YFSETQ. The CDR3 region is CASSLTGGPPDTQYF. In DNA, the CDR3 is TGCGCCAGCAGCTTGACGGGAGGGCCACCAGATACGCAGTATTTT.

The CDR3 here is CASKTSGDYNEQFF. CDR3 DNA: TGTGCCAGCAAAACTAGCGGGGACTACAATGAGCAGTTCTTC. This chain connects TRBV28 to TRBJ2-1; TRBD2 agrees at 10 bases. The CDR3 contains 14 residues. V gave up 7 bases and J gave up 3 bases; unmatched junction bases: 3. The germline CDR1 and CDR2 sequences are MDHEN and SYDVKM.

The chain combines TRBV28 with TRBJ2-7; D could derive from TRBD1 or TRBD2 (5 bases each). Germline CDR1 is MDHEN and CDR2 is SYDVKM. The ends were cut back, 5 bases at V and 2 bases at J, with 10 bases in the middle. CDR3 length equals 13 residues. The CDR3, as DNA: TGTGCCAGCAGTCCCGGGACCCCCTACGAGCAGTACTTC. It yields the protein CASSPGTPYEQYF.

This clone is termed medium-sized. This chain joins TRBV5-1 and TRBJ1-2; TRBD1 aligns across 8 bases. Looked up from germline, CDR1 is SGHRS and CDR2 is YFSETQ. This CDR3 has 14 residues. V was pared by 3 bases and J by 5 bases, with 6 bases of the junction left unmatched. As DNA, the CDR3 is TGCGCCAGCAGCTCAGGGGGCATGTGGTATGGCTACACCTTC. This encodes CASSSGGMWYGYTF.

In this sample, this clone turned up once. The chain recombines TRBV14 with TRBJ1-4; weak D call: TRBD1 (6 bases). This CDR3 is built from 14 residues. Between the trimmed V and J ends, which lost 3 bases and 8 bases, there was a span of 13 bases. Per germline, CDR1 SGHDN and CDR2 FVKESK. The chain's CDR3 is CASSHAGDGEKLFF. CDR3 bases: TGTGCCAGCAGCCATGCAGGGGATGGGGAAAAACTGTTTTTT. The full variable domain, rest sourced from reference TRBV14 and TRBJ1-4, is EAGVTQFPSHSVIEKGQTVTLRCDPISGHDNLYWYRRVMGKEIKFLLHFVKESKQDESGMPNNRFLAERTGGTYSTLKVQPAELEDSGVYFCASSHAGDGEKLFFGSGTQLSVL.

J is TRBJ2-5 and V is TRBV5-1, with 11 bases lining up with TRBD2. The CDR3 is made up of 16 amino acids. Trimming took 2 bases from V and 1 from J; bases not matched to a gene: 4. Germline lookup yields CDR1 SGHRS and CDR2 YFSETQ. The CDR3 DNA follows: TGCGCCAGCAGCTTATATAGCGGGGGGGCCCAAGAGACCCAGTACTTC. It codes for CASSLYSGGAQETQYF.

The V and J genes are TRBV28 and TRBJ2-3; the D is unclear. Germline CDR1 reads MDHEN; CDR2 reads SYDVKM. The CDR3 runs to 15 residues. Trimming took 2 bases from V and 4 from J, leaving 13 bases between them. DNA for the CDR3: TGTGCCAGCAGTTTACAGGCACTTTGGGCAGATACGCAGTATTTT. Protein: CASSLQALWADTQYF.

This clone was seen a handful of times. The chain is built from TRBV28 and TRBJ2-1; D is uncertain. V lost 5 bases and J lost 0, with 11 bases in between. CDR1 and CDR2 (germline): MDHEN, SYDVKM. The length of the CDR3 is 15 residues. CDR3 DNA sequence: TGTGCCAGCAGTCCGCCATCGAGCTCCTACAATGAGCAGTTCTTC. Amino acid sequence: CASSPPSSSYNEQFF.

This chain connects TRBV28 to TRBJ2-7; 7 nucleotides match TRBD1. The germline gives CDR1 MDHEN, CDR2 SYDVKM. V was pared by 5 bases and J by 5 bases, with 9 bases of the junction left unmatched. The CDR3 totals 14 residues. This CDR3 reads CASSDRVAFHEQYF. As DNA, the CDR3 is TGTGCCAGCAGTGACAGGGTCGCTTTCCACGAGCAGTACTTC.

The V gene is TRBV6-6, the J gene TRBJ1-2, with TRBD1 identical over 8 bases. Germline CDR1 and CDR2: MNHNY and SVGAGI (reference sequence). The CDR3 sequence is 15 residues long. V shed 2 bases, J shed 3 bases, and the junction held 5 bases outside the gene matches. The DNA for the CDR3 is TGTGCCAGCAGTTACGCGGACAGGGTTGACTATGGCTACACCTTC. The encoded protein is CASSYADRVDYGYTF.

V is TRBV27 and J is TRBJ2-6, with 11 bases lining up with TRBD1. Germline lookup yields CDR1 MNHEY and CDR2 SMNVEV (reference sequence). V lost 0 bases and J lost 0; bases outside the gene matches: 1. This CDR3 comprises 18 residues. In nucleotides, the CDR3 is TGTGCCAGCAGTTTATCCGGGACAGGGGGCTCTGGGGCCAACGTCCTGACTTTC. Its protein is CASSLSGTGGSGANVLTF.

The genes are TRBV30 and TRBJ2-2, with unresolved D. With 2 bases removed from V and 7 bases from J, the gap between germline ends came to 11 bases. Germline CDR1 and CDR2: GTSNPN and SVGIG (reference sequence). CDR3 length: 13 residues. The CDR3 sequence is CAWSKGWGGELFF. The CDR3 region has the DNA TGTGCCTGGAGTAAGGGCTGGGGCGGGGAGCTGTTTTTT.

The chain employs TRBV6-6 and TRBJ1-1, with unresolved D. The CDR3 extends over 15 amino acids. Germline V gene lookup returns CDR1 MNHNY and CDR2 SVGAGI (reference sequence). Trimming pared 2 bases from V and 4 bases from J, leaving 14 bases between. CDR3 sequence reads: CASSYPTGFGTEAFF. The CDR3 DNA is TGTGCCAGCAGTTACCCGACGGGTTTCGGCACTGAAGCTTTCTTT.

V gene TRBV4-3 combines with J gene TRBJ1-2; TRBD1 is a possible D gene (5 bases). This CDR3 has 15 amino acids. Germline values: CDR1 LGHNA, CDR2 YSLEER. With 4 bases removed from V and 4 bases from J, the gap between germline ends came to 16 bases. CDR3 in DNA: TGCGCCAGCAGCCTCACCCGGGACTATCCCTATGGCTACACCTTC. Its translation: CASSLTRDYPYGYTF.

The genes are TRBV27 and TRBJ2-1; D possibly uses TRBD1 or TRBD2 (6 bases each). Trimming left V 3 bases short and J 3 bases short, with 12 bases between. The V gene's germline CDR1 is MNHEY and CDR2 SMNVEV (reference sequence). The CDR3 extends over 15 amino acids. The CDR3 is CASSFTGTYYNEQFF. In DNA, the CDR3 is TGTGCCAGCAGTTTCACAGGGACTTACTACAATGAGCAGTTCTTC.

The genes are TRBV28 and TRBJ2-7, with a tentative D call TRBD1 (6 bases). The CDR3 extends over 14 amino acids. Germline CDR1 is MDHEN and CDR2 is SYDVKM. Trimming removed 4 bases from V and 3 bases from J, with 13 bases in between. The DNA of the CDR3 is TGTGCCAGCAGTTCTCGGACAGATCACTACGAGCAGTACTTC. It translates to CASSSRTDHYEQYF.

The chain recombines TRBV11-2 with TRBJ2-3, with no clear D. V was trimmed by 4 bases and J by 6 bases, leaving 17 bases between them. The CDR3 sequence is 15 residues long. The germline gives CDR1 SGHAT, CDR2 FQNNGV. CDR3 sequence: CASSSAAAFGDTQYF. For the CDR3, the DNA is TGTGCCAGCAGCTCGGCCGCCGCCTTCGGGGATACGCAGTATTTT. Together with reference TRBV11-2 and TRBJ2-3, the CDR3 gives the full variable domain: EAGVAQSPRYKIIEKRQSVAFWCNPISGHATLYWYQQILGQGPKLLIQFQNNGVVDDSQLPKDRFSAERLKGVDSTLKIQPAKLEDSAVYLCASSSAAAFGDTQYFGPGTRLTVL.

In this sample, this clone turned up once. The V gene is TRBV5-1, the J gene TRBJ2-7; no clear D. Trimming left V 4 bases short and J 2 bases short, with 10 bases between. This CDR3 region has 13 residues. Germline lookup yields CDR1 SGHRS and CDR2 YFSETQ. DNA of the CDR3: TGCGCCAGCAGCGTTGGCACCCCCTACGAGCAGTACTTC. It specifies CASSVGTPYEQYF. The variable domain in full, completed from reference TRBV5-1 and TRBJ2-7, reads KAGVTQTPRYLIKTRGQQVTLSCSPISGHRSVSWYQQTPGQGLQFLFEYFSETQRNKGNFPGRFSGRQFSNSRSEMNVSTLELGDSALYLCASSVGTPYEQYFGPGTRLTVT.

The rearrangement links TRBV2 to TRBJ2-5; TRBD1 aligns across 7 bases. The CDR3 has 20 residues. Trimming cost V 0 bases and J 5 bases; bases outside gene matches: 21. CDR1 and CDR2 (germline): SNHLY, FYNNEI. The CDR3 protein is CASSEAPQRTGLNGRETQYF. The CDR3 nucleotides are TGTGCCAGCAGTGAAGCGCCCCAACGGACAGGTTTGAACGGCCGGGAGACCCAGTACTTC.

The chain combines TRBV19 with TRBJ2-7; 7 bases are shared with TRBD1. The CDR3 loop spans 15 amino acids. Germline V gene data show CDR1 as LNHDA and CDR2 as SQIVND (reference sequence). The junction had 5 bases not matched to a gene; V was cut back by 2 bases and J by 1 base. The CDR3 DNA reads TGTGCCAGTAGTATATTGACAGGGCCTTCCTACGAGCAGTACTTC. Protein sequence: CASSILTGPSYEQYF. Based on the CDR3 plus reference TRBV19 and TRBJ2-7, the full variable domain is DGGITQSPKYLFRKEGQNVTLSCEQNLNHDAMYWYRQDPGQGLRLIYYSQIVNDFQKGDIAEGYSVSREKKESFPLTVTSAQKNPTAFYLCASSILTGPSYEQYFGPGTRLTVT.

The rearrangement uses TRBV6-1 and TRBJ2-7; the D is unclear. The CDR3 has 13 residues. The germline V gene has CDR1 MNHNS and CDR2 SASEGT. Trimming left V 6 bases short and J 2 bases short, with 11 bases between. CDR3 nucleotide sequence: TGTGCCAGCAGCGACGACACGCCCTACGAGCAGTACTTC. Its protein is CASSDDTPYEQYF.